These T cell receptor beta chains were read from a single sample in a study of read filtering for tumor transcriptome and immune sequencing. TCRdb fed the reads into MiXCR, producing one record per CDR3 protein. In the table there are about 61,000 distinct CDR3 sequences, around 18% of which are singletons. Sequencing was done on a sample of a population of CD138-negative cells sorted from bone marrow. The receptors come from a donor aged 40 or over with multiple myeloma. Each CDR3 is given with its conserved first and last residue. A D gene is named only where the DNA matches it firmly. For some rows the clone size is stated as once, few or many, or as a class when expanded; others skip it.

>few|TRBV6-2/TRBV6-3|TRBJ2-5|-
CASSWRGRGETQYF
TGTGCCAGCAGTTGGAGGGGGCGAGGAGAGACCCAGTACTTC
>few|TRBV29-1|TRBJ2-4|TRBD2
CSVEGVSGKNIQYF
TGCAGCGTTGAAGGGGTTAGCGGGAAAAACATTCAGTACTTC
>many|TRBV20-1|TRBJ2-3|-
CSARDGQRASDTQYF
TGCAGTGCTAGAGATGGACAAAGGGCCAGTGATACGCAGTATTTT
>-|TRBV5-1|TRBJ2-1|-
CASSLLGSYHEQFF
TGCGCCAGCAGCTTGTTAGGCTCCTACCATGAGCAGTTCTTC
>many|TRBV5-1|TRBJ2-3|TRBD2
CASSFYTSGTDTQYF
TGCGCCAGCAGCTTTTATACTAGCGGCACAGATACGCAGTATTTT
>-|TRBV28|TRBJ1-1|-
CASSIRYRATEAFF
TGTGCCAGCAGTATCCGATACAGGGCCACTGAAGCTTTCTTT
>-|TRBV14|TRBJ2-5|-
CASSQDSKVFSGVQETQYF
TGTGCCAGCAGCCAAGATTCTAAAGTTTTTTCGGGGGTCCAAGAGACCCAGTACTTC
>many|TRBV3-1|TRBJ2-1|TRBD2
CASSPMRGLINEQFF
TGTGCCAGCAGCCCCATGAGGGGACTAATCAATGAGCAGTTCTTC
>-|TRBV7-6|TRBJ2-1|TRBD2
CASRPRGLAGVVEQFF
TGTGCCAGCAGGCCGCGGGGGCTAGCGGGAGTCGTTGAGCAGTTCTTC
>few|TRBV5-1|TRBJ1-3|-
CASSLAVGSGNTIYF
TGCGCCAGCAGCTTGGCTGTGGGCTCTGGAAACACCATATATTTT
>many|TRBV28|TRBJ2-3|-
CASSRREGAGDTQYF
TGTGCCAGCAGTCGCCGAGAGGGAGCGGGAGATACGCAGTATTTT
>-|TRBV11-3|TRBJ2-1|-
CASSPTCESYNEQFF
TGTGCCAGCAGCCCTACTTGCGAGAGTTACAATGAGCAGTTCTTC
>-|TRBV7-3|TRBJ2-3|TRBD2
CASSLSPAGATDTQYF
TGTGCCAGCAGCTTAAGCCCAGCGGGAGCCACAGATACGCAGTATTTT
>many|TRBV20-1|TRBJ2-5|-
CSVRARSWETQYF
TGCAGTGTACGGGCGAGAAGTTGGGAGACCCAGTACTTC
>-|TRBV3-1|TRBJ2-7|-
CASSQPETEQYF
TGTGCCAGCAGCCAGCCGGAGACCGAGCAGTACTTC
>many|TRBV6-1|TRBJ2-2|TRBD2
CASSGLAVANTGELFF
TGTGCCAGCAGTGGACTAGCGGTTGCGAACACCGGGGAGCTGTTTTTT
>-|TRBV18|TRBJ2-5|-
CASSPTGQETQYF
TGTGCCAGCTCACCAACCGGTCAAGAGACCCAGTACTTC
>many|TRBV7-8|TRBJ1-6|-
CASSLGSQGANSPLHF
TGTGCCAGCAGCTTAGGGTCACAGGGAGCTAATTCACCCCTCCACTTT
>many|TRBV7-9|TRBJ2-7|-
CASSLGMGASTEQYF
TGTGCCAGCAGCTTAGGGATGGGTGCCTCTACGGAGCAGTACTTC
>many|TRBV27|TRBJ2-7|TRBD2
CASRRGLAGEGEQYF
TGTGCCAGCAGGAGGGGGCTAGCGGGAGAAGGCGAGCAGTACTTC
>few|TRBV7-9|TRBJ1-1|TRBD1
CASSPDREGTEAFF
TGTGCCAGCAGCCCAGACAGGGAGGGCACTGAAGCTTTCTTT
>many|TRBV29-1|TRBJ2-2|-
CSVEEGGTGELFF
TGCAGCGTTGAAGAGGGGGGCACCGGGGAGCTGTTTTTT
>-|TRBV29-1|TRBJ2-7|TRBD1
CSVGAGGNYEQYF
TGCAGCGTTGGGGCAGGGGGCAACTACGAGCAGTACTTC
>many|TRBV3-1|TRBJ2-2|-
CASSQDPYRNTGELFF
TGTGCCAGCAGCCAAGACCCATACAGGAACACCGGGGAGCTGTTTTTT
>few|TRBV27|TRBJ2-7|TRBD1
CASTSAGQGASEQYF
TGTGCCAGCACTTCTGCGGGACAGGGGGCTTCCGAGCAGTACTTC
>many|TRBV3-1|TRBJ2-7|-
CASSHRDPALYF
TGTGCCAGCAGCCACAGAGACCCCGCGCTGTACTTC
>many|TRBV19|TRBJ2-7|-
CASSIDGNGEQYF
TGTGCCAGTAGTATAGATGGGAACGGGGAGCAGTACTTC